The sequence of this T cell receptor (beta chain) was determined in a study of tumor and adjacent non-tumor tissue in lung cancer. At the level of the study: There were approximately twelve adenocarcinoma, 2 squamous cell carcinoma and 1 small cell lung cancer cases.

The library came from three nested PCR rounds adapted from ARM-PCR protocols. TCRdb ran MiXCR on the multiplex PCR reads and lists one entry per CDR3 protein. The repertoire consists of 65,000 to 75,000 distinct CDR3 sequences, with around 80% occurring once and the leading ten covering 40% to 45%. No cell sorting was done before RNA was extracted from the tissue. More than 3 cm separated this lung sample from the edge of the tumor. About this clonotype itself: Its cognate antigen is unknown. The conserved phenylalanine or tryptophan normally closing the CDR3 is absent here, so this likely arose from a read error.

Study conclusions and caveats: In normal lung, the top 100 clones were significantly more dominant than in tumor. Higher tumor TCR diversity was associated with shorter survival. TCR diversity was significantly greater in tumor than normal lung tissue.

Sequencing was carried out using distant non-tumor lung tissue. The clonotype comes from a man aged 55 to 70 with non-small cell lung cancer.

In nucleotides, the CDR3 is TGTGCCAGCAGTTTGAGACAGGGGAATGGATCACCCCTCCACTCT. Translating gives CASSLRQGNGSPLHS. The rearrangement uses TRBV5-6 and TRBJ1-6; 8 nucleotides align to TRBD1. V lost 5 bases, J lost 10 bases, and 11 bases stayed unmatched. The CDR3 contains 15 residues. Per germline, CDR1 SGHDT and CDR2 YYEEEE.